The rows below give T cell receptor beta chains drawn from one sample of a study of response to subunit inactivated influenza vaccine. A single record per CDR3 protein comes from TCRdb applying MiXCR to the RT-PCR reads. This table has over 150,000 distinct CDR3 sequences, around 9% appearing once. The sample here was non-naive T cells sorted from PBMCs, taken on the day of vaccination. Receptors originate from a man aged 50 or older who received an inactivated influenza vaccine. Both conserved end residues are part of each CDR3. The D gene is left open where the match is weak. The size entry is marked missing in some rows and otherwise reads once, few, many or a size class.

d_gene,abundance,v_gene,j_gene,CDR3aa,CDR3nt
TRBD1,few,TRBV4-1,TRBJ2-2,CASSQDRVGELFF,TGCGCCAGCAGCCAGGACAGGGTCGGGGAGCTGTTTTTT
-,few,TRBV20-1,TRBJ1-1,CSARFDRNTEAFF,TGCAGTGCTAGATTCGACAGGAACACTGAAGCTTTCTTT
TRBD1,-,TRBV20-1,TRBJ2-1,CSARQGARREQFF,TGCAGTGCCCGACAGGGAGCCCGACGTGAGCAGTTCTTC
-,-,TRBV14,TRBJ2-7,CASSQSGWYEQYF,TGTGCCAGCAGCCAATCAGGGTGGTACGAGCAGTACTTC
-,many,TRBV5-1,TRBJ1-6,CASSASQGSYDSPLHF,TGCGCCAGCAGCGCGTCACAGGGTAGTTATGATTCACCCCTCCACTTT
-,many,TRBV5-1,TRBJ2-5,CASSLGAAQETQYF,TGCGCCAGCAGCCTCGGGGCAGCGCAAGAGACCCAGTACTTC
-,many,TRBV29-1,TRBJ2-3,CAYDWGSDTQYF,TGCGCGTATGATTGGGGATCAGATACGCAGTATTTT
TRBD1,many,TRBV7-9,TRBJ2-7,CASSSGTGLYEQYF,TGTGCCAGCTCCTCCGGGACAGGTCTCTACGAGCAGTACTTC
TRBD2,-,TRBV20-1,TRBJ2-5,CSAGQFGGGIQETQYF,TGCAGTGCCGGACAATTTGGGGGGGGGATCCAAGAGACCCAGTACTTC
TRBD2,few,TRBV20-1,TRBJ2-7,CSAEGGSVYEQYF,TGCAGTGCTGAAGGCGGGAGCGTCTACGAGCAGTACTTC
-,few,TRBV2,TRBJ1-5,CASSGQIYSNQPQHF,TGTGCCAGCAGCGGACAGATCTATAGCAATCAGCCCCAGCATTTT
-,many,TRBV29-1,TRBJ2-5,CSVEDVPRQQLQETQYF,TGCAGCGTTGAAGATGTTCCACGACAACAGTTGCAAGAGACCCAGTACTTC
TRBD2,few,TRBV11-3,TRBJ2-1,CASSLGSGSGGADEQFF,TGTGCCAGCAGCTTAGGGTCCGGTAGCGGGGGTGCCGATGAGCAGTTCTTC
TRBD2,-,TRBV14,TRBJ2-5,CASSQVDPLFGLAGGVRSGETQYF,TGTGCCAGCAGCCAAGTAGACCCTCTATTCGGACTAGCGGGGGGTGTAAGATCGGGAGAGACCCAGTACTTC
TRBD2,few,TRBV20-1,TRBJ2-1,CSAREGSGIEFF,TGCAGTGCTAGAGAAGGTAGCGGGATTGAGTTCTTC